These T cell receptor beta chains were read from a single sample in a study of blood T cell repertoires in COVID-19. Repertoires were generated with immunoSEQ multiplex PCR, while TCRdb's copy carries only in-frame clones and drops some. The data contain over 150,000 clones, more than 70% of them singletons. Material: peripheral blood. The receptors stem from a woman over 75 with active or convalescent COVID-19. The CDR3 runs from the conserved cysteine through the conserved F or W. The D gene is left open where the match is weak.

d_call j_call v_call cdr3_aa
TRBD2 TRBJ2-1 TRBV5-1 CASSFGTTPHNEQFF
. TRBJ2-3 TRBV2 CASRVGGGSTDTQYF
. TRBJ1-1 TRBV28 CASGRRVNTEAFF
. TRBJ2-1 TRBV3-1/TRBV3-2 CASSQDWARVIEQFF
. TRBJ1-3 TRBV28 CASSSHRTNGNTIYF
TRBD2 TRBJ2-1 TRBV6-4 CASSAGEREGRHEQFF
TRBD1 TRBJ2-5 TRBV27 CASSHGTEETQYF
TRBD1 TRBJ1-4 TRBV7-8 CASIDRVRPTNEKLFF
. TRBJ2-7 TRBV5-4 CASSLSTGTEQYF
. TRBJ1-2 TRBV5-6 CASSLGSANYGYTF
. TRBJ1-3 TRBV15 CATSRGAGGRGNTIYF
. TRBJ2-7 TRBV6-5 CASSRRRGTYEQYF
. TRBJ2-1 TRBV10-1 CASSLSAKEQFF
TRBD1 TRBJ1-5 TRBV28 CASSPRQGAYQPQHF
TRBD1 TRBJ2-7 TRBV6-5 CASSQRTGDHEQYF
TRBD1 TRBJ2-5 TRBV5-1 CASSFGTGGVDQETQYF
TRBD2 TRBJ2-5 TRBV5-1 CASSLGLADQETQYF
TRBD1 TRBJ2-1 TRBV11-3 CASSLEGQGYNEQFF
TRBD1 TRBJ1-5 TRBV6-1 CASGQEYSNQPQHF
. TRBJ1-2 TRBV19 CASSNSGTLNYGYTF
TRBD1 TRBJ1-1 TRBV5-1 CASSFGQDLMNTEAFF
TRBD1 TRBJ2-7 TRBV6-1 CASSARPPQGSSYEQYF
. TRBJ1-2 TRBV5-4 CASSTQQGFYGYTF
TRBD2 TRBJ2-6 TRBV25-1 CASRASGSGSSGANVLTF
. TRBJ1-1 TRBV18 CASSPPVGGNTEAFF
TRBD1 TRBJ2-3 TRBV19 CASSRRTGGNTDTQYF
TRBD1 TRBJ1-2 TRBV30 CAWSPGLLQGVGGYTF
TRBD1 TRBJ1-1 TRBV27 CASRQTGRTEAFF
. TRBJ1-1 TRBV11-2 CASSEQLNTEAFF
TRBD2 TRBJ2-1 TRBV5-1 CASSLYAELAGAGNEQFF
. TRBJ1-2 TRBV24-1 CATSGGSNYGYTF
. TRBJ1-3 TRBV2 CATAQGNGNTIYF
. TRBJ2-1 TRBV28 CASSLRNEQFF
. TRBJ2-6 TRBV6-5 CASSYDSSGANVLTF
TRBD1 TRBJ2-3 TRBV6-6 CASSRGQTGVTDTQYF
. TRBJ2-1 TRBV4-1 CASRTDRGVGSGRSYEQFF
. TRBJ2-7 TRBV10-3 CAISEQTDGAYEQYF
. TRBJ1-4 TRBV7-2 CASSLSRLNEKLFF
TRBD1 TRBJ2-5 TRBV7-2 CASSARTGPGTQYF
. TRBJ2-1 TRBV6-2/TRBV6-3 CASSSSRGSYNEQFF
TRBD2 TRBJ2-4 TRBV11-2 CASSFGGSAKNIQYF
. TRBJ1-2 TRBV27 CASSLARASGYTF
. TRBJ2-1 TRBV11-2 CASSLALANNEQFF
. TRBJ1-3 TRBV18 CASSPSSGNTIYF
TRBD1 TRBJ1-3 TRBV7-3 CASSLTGTGSGNTIYF
TRBD2 TRBJ2-7 TRBV15 CATSRDLASGAHEQYF
TRBD2 TRBJ2-3 TRBV28 CASSGGLGGSLSTDTQYF
TRBD2 TRBJ2-7 TRBV5-1 CASSRGGTTYEQYF
TRBD2 TRBJ2-3 TRBV4-1 CASSQYGLAGGPDTQYF
. TRBJ1-2 TRBV20-1 CSASRVRGGYTF
TRBD1 TRBJ1-2 TRBV7-2 CASSLVVTGGYTF
TRBD1 TRBJ1-5 TRBV5-4 CASSVGTGVGRPQHF
TRBD1 TRBJ1-3 TRBV24-1 CATSDPGTGGNTIYF
TRBD1 TRBJ1-1 TRBV5-1 CASRGDSSNTEAFF
TRBD1 TRBJ1-6 TRBV7-8 CASSTHRGGSPLHF
TRBD1 TRBJ2-5 TRBV30 CAWTRTGGDETQYF